The following is a T cell receptor (beta chain) sequence with its context. The TCR alpha and TCR beta cDNA libraries, bearing sample barcodes and UMIs, were generated by 5'RACE using constant-segment primers. MiXCR, run by TCRdb on the 5' RACE reads, gives a single entry per CDR3 protein. The sample lists about 160,000 distinct CDR3 sequences, about 28% occurring once. This record comes from a study of T-cell memory formation after mild COVID-19. Background on the study: Among the donors, TCR clusters were largely specific to each donor.

The CDR3 runs to 17 residues. CDR1 and CDR2 (germline): SGHTA, FQGNSA. Trimming cost V 3 bases and J 0 bases, with 15 bases left between them. The rearrangement uses TRBV7-2 and TRBJ2-1, with D perhaps TRBD2 (5 bases). Sample: PBMCs or a T cell subset sorted from them (not recorded which). This TCR was sampled from an adult woman who had mild COVID-19 (a few samples of this study predate the infection). Cell type and time point are not known. The CDR3 coding sequence is TGTGCCAGCAGCTTTATGTACGGGGTCAGCTCCTACAATGAGCAGTTCTTC. Residues: CASSFMYGVSSYNEQFF.